This TCR beta chain was identified in a study of identical twins. TCRdb fed the 5' RACE reads into MiXCR, producing one record per CDR3 protein. Among 600,000 to 850,000 distinct CDR3 sequences listed, about 18% were seen once. The length of the CDR3 is 17 residues. Germline-derived CDR1 and CDR2 are ENHRY and SYGVKD. V lost 6 bases to trimming and J lost 6 bases; unmatched junction nucleotides: 12. No donor was unhealthy or non-Caucasian. The same sample was also used in a study of T cells expressing NK-cell markers. Per that paper: Sorted CD3+CD56+NKG2C+, CD3+CD56+NKG2C- and CD3+CD56-NKG2C+ T cells provided the TCR beta repertoires. Restriction of the sorted population to alpha-beta TCR T cells was achieved in several experiments with an anti-gamma-delta TCR antibody. HCMV specificity was not established for the expanded NKG2C+ T cell clones.

The receptor was isolated from a woman aged 18-29 years in good health. Sequencing was carried out using PBMCs. The V call is TRBV10-3, the J call TRBJ2-6, with TRBD1 matching 9 bases. CDR3 loop: CAISPLRRQGEANVLTF. In DNA form, the CDR3 reads TGTGCCATCAGCCCCCTAAGACGACAGGGGGAGGCCAACGTCCTGACTTTC.